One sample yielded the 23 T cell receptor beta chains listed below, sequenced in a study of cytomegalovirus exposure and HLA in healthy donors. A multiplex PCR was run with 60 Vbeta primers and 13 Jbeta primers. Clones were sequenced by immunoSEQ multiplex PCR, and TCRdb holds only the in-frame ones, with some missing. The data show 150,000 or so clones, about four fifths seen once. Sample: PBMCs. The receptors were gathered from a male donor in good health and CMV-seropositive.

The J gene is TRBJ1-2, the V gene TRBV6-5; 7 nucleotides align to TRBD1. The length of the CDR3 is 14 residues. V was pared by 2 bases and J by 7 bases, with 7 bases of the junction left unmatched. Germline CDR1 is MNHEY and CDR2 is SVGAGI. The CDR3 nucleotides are TGTGCCAGCAGTTACAGGAACAGGGACAGTGGCTACACCTTC. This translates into CASSYRNRDSGYTF.

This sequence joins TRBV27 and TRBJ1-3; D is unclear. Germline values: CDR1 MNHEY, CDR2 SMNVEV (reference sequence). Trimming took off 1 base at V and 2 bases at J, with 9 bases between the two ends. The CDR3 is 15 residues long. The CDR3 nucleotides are TGTGCCAGCAGTTTATGGTCCGGGGCTGGAAACACCATATATTTT. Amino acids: CASSLWSGAGNTIYF.

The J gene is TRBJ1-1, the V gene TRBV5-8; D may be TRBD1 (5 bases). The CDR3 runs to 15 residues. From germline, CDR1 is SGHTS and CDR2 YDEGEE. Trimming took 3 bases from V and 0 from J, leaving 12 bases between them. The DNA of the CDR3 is TGTGCCAGCAGCTACTACGGACACGTGAACACTGAAGCTTTCTTT. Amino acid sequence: CASSYYGHVNTEAFF.

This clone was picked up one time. CDR3 nucleotides: TGTGCCAGCAGTTACTCGAATAGATTTAACTATGGCTACACCTTC. Encoded protein: CASSYSNRFNYGYTF. The gene calls are TRBV6-5 and TRBJ1-2, with no clear D. This CDR3 has 15 amino acids. Looked up from germline, CDR1 is MNHEY and CDR2 is SVGAGI. V shed 0 bases and J shed 1 base, with 9 bases lying between them.

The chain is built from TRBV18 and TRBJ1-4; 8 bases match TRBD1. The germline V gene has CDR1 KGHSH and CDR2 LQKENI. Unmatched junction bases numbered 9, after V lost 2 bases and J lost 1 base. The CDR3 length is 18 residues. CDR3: CASSPGTGGLQTNEKLFF. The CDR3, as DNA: TGTGCCAGCTCACCAGGGACAGGCGGCCTCCAAACTAATGAAAAACTGTTTTTT.

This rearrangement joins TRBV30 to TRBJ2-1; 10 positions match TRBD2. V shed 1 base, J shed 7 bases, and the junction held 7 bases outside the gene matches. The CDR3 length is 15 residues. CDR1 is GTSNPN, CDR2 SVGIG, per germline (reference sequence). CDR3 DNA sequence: TGTGCCTGGAGTGGCCAGCGGGGGGGCCGGAATGAGCAGTTCTTC. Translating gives CAWSGQRGGRNEQFF. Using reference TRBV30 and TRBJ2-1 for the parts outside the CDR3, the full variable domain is SQTIHQWPATLVQPVGSPLSLECTVEGTSNPNLYWYRQAAGRGLQLLFYSVGIGQISSEVPQNLSASRPQDRQFILSSKKLLLSDSGFYLCAWSGQRGGRNEQFFGPGTRLTVL.

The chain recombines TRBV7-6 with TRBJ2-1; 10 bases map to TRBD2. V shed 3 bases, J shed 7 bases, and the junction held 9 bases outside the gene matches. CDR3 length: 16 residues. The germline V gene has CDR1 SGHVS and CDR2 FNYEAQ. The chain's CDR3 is CASSFKAGGPRNEQFF. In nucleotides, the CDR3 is TGTGCCAGCAGCTTTAAAGCGGGAGGGCCTCGGAATGAGCAGTTCTTC. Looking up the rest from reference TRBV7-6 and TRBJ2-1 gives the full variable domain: GAGVSQSPRYKVTKRGQDVALRCDPISGHVSLYWYRQALGQGPEFLTYFNYEAQQDKSGLPNDRFSAERPEGSISTLTIQRTEQRDSAMYRCASSFKAGGPRNEQFFGPGTRLTVL.

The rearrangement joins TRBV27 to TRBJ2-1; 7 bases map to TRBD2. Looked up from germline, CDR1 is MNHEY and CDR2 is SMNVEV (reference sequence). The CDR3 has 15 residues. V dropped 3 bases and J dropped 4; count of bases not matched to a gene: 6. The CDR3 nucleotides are TGTGCCAGCAGTTTCGAGGGACTAAAATACAATGAGCAGTTCTTC. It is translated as CASSFEGLKYNEQFF.

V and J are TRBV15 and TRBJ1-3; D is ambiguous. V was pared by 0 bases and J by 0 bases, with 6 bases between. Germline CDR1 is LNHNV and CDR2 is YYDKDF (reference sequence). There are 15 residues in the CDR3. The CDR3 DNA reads TGTGCCACCAGCAGAGACAAGCTCTCTGGAAACACCATATATTTT. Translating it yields CATSRDKLSGNTIYF. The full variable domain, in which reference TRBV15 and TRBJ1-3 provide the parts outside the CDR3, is DAMVIQNPRYQVTQFGKPVTLSCSQTLNHNVMYWYQQKSSQAPKLLFHYYDKDFNNEADTPDNFQSRRPNTSFCFLDIRSPGLGDTAMYLCATSRDKLSGNTIYFGEGSWLTVV.

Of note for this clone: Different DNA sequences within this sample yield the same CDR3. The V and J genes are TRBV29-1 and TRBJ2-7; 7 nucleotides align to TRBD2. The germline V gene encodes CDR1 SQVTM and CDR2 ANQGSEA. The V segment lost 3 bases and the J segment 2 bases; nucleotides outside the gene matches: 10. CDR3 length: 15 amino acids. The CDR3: CSVEEGVSGAYEQYF. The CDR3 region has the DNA TGCAGCGTTGAGGAGGGTGTCAGCGGGGCCTACGAGCAGTACTTC.

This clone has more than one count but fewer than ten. In nucleotides, the CDR3 is TGTGCCAGCAGTGCCGTGATGACAGGGGGCGGGGCGCCCCAGCATTTT. Protein sequence: CASSAVMTGGGAPQHF. The chain links TRBV2 to TRBJ1-5; 10 bases are a match to TRBD1. V dropped 4 bases and J dropped 9; count of bases not matched to a gene: 12. CDR1 is SNHLY, CDR2 FYNNEI, per germline. The CDR3 spans 16 residues.

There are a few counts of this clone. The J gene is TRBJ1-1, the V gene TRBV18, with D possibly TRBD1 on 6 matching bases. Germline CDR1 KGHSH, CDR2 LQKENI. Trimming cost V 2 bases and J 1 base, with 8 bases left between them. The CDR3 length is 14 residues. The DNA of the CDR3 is TGTGCCAGCTCACCATCGACAGGGAACACTGAAGCTTTCTTT. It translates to CASSPSTGNTEAFF.

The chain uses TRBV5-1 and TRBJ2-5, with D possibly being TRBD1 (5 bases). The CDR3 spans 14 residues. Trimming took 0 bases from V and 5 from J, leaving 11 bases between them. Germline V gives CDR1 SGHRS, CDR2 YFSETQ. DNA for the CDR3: TGCGCCAGCAGCTTGGACAGGTTAGGGGAGACCCAGTACTTC. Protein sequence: CASSLDRLGETQYF.

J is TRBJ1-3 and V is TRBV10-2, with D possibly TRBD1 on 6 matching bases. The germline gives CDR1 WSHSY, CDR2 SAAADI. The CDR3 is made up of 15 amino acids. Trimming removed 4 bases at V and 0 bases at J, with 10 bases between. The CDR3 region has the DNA TGCGCCAGCAGTGCTGCGGGGGCCTCTGGAAACACCATATATTTT. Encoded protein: CASSAAGASGNTIYF.

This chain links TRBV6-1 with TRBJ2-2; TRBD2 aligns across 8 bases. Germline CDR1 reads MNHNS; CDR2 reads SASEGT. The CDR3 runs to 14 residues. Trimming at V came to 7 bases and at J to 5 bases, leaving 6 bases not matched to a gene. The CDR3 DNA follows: TGTGCCAGCAAAACGGGGGGGCCTACCGGGGAGCTGTTTTTT. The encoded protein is CASKTGGPTGELFF.

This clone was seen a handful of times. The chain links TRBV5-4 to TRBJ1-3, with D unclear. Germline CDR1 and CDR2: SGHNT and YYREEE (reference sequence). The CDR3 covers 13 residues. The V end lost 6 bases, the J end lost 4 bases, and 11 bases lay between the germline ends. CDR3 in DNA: TGTGCCAGCACCCTCACCGGGGGAAACACCATATATTTT. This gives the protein CASTLTGGNTIYF.

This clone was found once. The CDR3 protein is CASSEFVASEFQETQYF. Written as DNA, the CDR3 is TGTGCCAGCAGTGAATTCGTGGCTAGCGAGTTCCAAGAGACCCAGTACTTC. The chain has TRBV6-1 and TRBJ2-5; TRBD2 is a possible D gene (6 bases). Germline lookup yields CDR1 MNHNS and CDR2 SASEGT. The V and J ends lost 2 bases and 1 base respectively, with 17 bases between them. The CDR3 has 17 amino acids.

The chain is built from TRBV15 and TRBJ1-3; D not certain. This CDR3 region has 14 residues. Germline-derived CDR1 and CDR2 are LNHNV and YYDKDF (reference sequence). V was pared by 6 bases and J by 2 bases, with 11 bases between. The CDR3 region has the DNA TGTGCCACCAGACTAGCGGCAGCTGGAAACACCATATATTTT. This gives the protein CATRLAAAGNTIYF.

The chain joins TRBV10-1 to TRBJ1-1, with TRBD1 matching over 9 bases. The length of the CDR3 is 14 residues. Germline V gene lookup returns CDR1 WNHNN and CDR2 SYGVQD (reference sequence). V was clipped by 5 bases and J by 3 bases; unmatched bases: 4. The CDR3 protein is CASSPGQGDTEAFF. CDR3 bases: TGCGCCAGCAGTCCGGGACAGGGTGACACTGAAGCTTTCTTT.

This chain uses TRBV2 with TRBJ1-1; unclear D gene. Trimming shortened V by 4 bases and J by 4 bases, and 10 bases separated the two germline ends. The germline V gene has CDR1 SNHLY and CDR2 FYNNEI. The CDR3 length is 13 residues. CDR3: CASSANTVTEAFF. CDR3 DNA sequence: TGTGCCAGCAGTGCGAATACGGTCACTGAAGCTTTCTTT.

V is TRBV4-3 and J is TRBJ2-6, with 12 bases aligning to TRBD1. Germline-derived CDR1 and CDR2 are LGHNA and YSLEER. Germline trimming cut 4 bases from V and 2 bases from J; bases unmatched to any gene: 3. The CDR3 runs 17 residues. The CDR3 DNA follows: TGCGCCAGCAGCCCGGGACAGGGGGCGCCTGGGGCCAACGTCCTGACTTTC. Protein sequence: CASSPGQGAPGANVLTF.

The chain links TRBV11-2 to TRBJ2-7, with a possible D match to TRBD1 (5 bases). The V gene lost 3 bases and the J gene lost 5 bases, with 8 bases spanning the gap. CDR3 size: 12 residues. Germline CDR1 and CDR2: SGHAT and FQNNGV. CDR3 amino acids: CASSFTQDEQYF. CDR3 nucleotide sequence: TGTGCCAGCAGCTTTACACAGGACGAGCAGTACTTC.

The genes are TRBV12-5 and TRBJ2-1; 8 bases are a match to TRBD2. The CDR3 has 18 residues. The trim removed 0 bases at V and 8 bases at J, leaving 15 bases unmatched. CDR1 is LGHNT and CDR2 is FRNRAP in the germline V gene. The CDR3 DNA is TGTGCTAGTGGTTTGGTACCCTCCCTTTTCGGGAGGGGGTATGAGCAGTTCTTC. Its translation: CASGLVPSLFGRGYEQFF.